The 16 T cell receptor beta chains presented below share a single source sample, sequenced in a study of CD8 T cells in Susac syndrome. Random hexamers served to reverse transcribe roughly 0.5 to 1 ug RNA. One entry per CDR3 protein results from TCRdb running MiXCR on the immunoSEQ multiplex PCR reads. The table shows 200,000 or so distinct CDR3 sequences, with 90% to 97% occurring only once. Specimen: CD4+ T cells from PBMCs. These receptors originate from a human donor with Susac syndrome.

The chain employs TRBV27 and TRBJ2-2, with 16 bases matching TRBD2. The germline V gene has CDR1 MNHEY and CDR2 SMNVEV (reference sequence). The CDR3 runs to 20 residues. V lost 6 bases to trimming and J lost 4 bases; unmatched junction nucleotides: 14. This chain's CDR3 is CASSRSIPGLAGGLTGELFF. CDR3 nucleotides: TGTGCCAGCAGCCGATCAATACCGGGACTAGCGGGGGGGCTCACCGGGGAGCTGTTTTTT.

The V call is TRBV12-3 or TRBV12-4, the J call TRBJ2-3; D may match TRBD1 or TRBD2 (6 bases each). This CDR3 spans 14 amino acids. Trimming pared 3 bases from V and 5 bases from J, leaving 12 bases between. CDR3 residues: CASSFRGLEDTQYF. The CDR3 nucleotides are TGTGCCAGCAGTTTTCGGGGGCTGGAAGATACGCAGTATTTT.

The chain uses TRBV20-1 and TRBJ1-2; D is uncertain. Germline V gene sequence: CDR1 DFQATT, CDR2 SNEGSKA (reference sequence). Between the trimmed V and J ends, which lost 1 base and 1 base, there was a span of 4 bases. This CDR3 is built from 12 residues. The CDR3 protein is CSARAHNYGYTF. CDR3 sequence (DNA): TGCAGTGCTAGAGCCCATAACTATGGCTACACCTTC.

This sequence joins TRBV30 and TRBJ2-5; 8 bases are shared with TRBD2. The CDR3 contains 16 residues. The germline V gene encodes CDR1 GTSNPN and CDR2 SVGIG (reference sequence). The V segment lost 0 bases and the J segment 2 bases; nucleotides outside the gene matches: 8. As DNA, the CDR3 is TGTGCCTGGAGTGTAGGGGCCAGCGGGGGACAAGAGACCCAGTACTTC. Its protein is CAWSVGASGGQETQYF.

This clonotype was observed a single time. This rearrangement joins TRBV3-1 to TRBJ2-7; 7 bases line up with TRBD2. Germline CDR1 LGHDT, CDR2 YNNKEL (reference sequence). With 1 base clipped from V and 9 bases from J, the junction kept 15 bases outside the gene matches. There are 16 residues in the CDR3. The CDR3 DNA follows: TGTGCCAGCAGCCAAGGATCTGCGAGCGGGGACGGGGGGCAGTACTTC. This codes for CASSQGSASGDGGQYF.

The chain joins TRBV2 to TRBJ2-3, with 11 bases lining up with TRBD1. From germline, CDR1 is SNHLY and CDR2 FYNNEI. There are 15 residues in the CDR3. V gave up 6 bases and J gave up 4 bases; unmatched junction bases: 6. DNA for the CDR3: TGTGCCAGCAGCGCCGGGACAGGGGGGTCAGATACGCAGTATTTT. Translated: CASSAGTGGSDTQYF.

This sequence joins TRBV12-3 or TRBV12-4 and TRBJ2-5; D is undetermined. The CDR3 is 13 amino acids. V lost 4 bases and J 4 bases, leaving 10 bases between the germline ends. CDR3 sequence: CASSSLQRETQYF. The CDR3 DNA follows: TGTGCCAGCAGTTCCCTACAAAGAGAGACCCAGTACTTC.

This clonotype appeared a single time. This chain uses TRBV20-1 with TRBJ2-1, with TRBD2 matching 8 bases. Trimming at V came to 4 bases and at J to 8 bases, leaving 7 bases not matched to a gene. Germline lookup yields CDR1 DFQATT and CDR2 SNEGSKA (reference sequence). The CDR3 is 13 amino acids. CDR3 region: CSAKRGGADEQFF. Here the CDR3 DNA reads TGCAGTGCTAAACGGGGGGGCGCGGATGAGCAGTTCTTC.

This sequence joins TRBV30 and TRBJ1-2; D is ambiguous. With 4 bases removed from V and 2 bases from J, the gap between germline ends came to 17 bases. Germline CDR1 GTSNPN, CDR2 SVGIG (reference sequence). The CDR3 has 15 amino acids. CDR3 sequence reads: CAWILDRRLNYGYTF. The CDR3 DNA reads TGTGCCTGGATCCTGGACCGCCGCCTCAACTATGGCTACACCTTC.

This sequence joins TRBV20-1 and TRBJ1-5; D is possibly TRBD1 (6 bases). The CDR3 covers 15 residues. Trimming shortened V by 6 bases and J by 8 bases, and 23 bases separated the two germline ends. Germline loops: CDR1 DFQATT, CDR2 SNEGSKA (reference sequence). The CDR3 coding sequence is TGCAGTGCCAGTCGGGGGCGGATTGGAGAAGAGCCCCAGCATTTT. Its protein is CSASRGRIGEEPQHF.

In this sample, this clonotype turned up once. The CDR3 region is CASSQVVQSGELFF. Written as DNA, the CDR3 is TGTGCCAGCAGCCAAGTAGTCCAGTCCGGGGAGCTGTTTTTT. The J gene is TRBJ2-2, the V gene TRBV3-1; no definite D call. The V gene lost 1 base and the J gene lost 6 bases, with 9 bases spanning the gap. The CDR3 sequence is 14 residues long. CDR1 and CDR2 from the germline V gene are LGHDT and YNNKEL (reference sequence). Full variable domain (remainder filled in from reference TRBV3-1 and TRBJ2-2): DTAVSQTPKYLVTQMGNDKSIKCEQNLGHDTMYWYKQDSKKFLKIMFSYNNKELIINETVPNRFSPKSPDKAHLNLHINSLELGDSAVYFCASSQVVQSGELFFGEGSRLTVL.

The rearrangement links TRBV20-1 to TRBJ2-7, with 8 bases aligning to TRBD1. CDR1 DFQATT and CDR2 SNEGSKA come from the germline V gene (reference sequence). The CDR3 has 15 residues. Unmatched junction bases numbered 10, after V lost 5 bases and J lost 1 base. The CDR3 nucleotides read TGCAGTGCTGTACACAGGGGACAGGATTCCTACGAGCAGTACTTC. Translating it yields CSAVHRGQDSYEQYF.

The V and J genes are TRBV27 and TRBJ1-2, with TRBD1 matching over 8 bases. With 3 bases clipped from V and 4 bases from J, the junction kept 4 bases outside the gene matches. The CDR3 loop spans 14 amino acids. Germline CDR1 MNHEY, CDR2 SMNVEV (reference sequence). The CDR3 coding sequence is TGTGCCAGCAGTTTCATACAGGGGGGCTATGGCTACACCTTC. It translates to CASSFIQGGYGYTF.

There are a few counts of this clonotype. J is TRBJ2-7 and V is TRBV18; the match to TRBD1 covers 10 bases. The trim removed 4 bases at V and 2 bases at J, leaving 8 bases unmatched. CDR1 is KGHSH, CDR2 LQKENI, per germline. The CDR3 totals 16 residues. CDR3 in DNA: TGTGCCAGCTCACGAAGGGGGACAGGGGATCCCTACGAGCAGTACTTC. This codes for CASSRRGTGDPYEQYF. Full variable domain (missing parts from reference TRBV18 and TRBJ2-7): NAGVMQNPRHLVRRRGQEARLRCSPMKGHSHVYWYRQLPEEGLKFMVYLQKENIIDESGMPKERFSAEFPKEGPSILRIQQVVRGDSAAYFCASSRRGTGDPYEQYFGPGTRLTVT.

This clonotype was picked up one time. The chain recombines TRBV5-1 with TRBJ2-1, with a possible D match to TRBD1 (5 bases). The V end lost 4 bases, the J end lost 6 bases, and 11 bases lay between the germline ends. Germline loops: CDR1 SGHRS, CDR2 YFSETQ. The CDR3 sequence is 13 residues long. DNA for the CDR3: TGCGCCAGCAGCCCCGTAGGGGCCAATGAGCAGTTCTTC. This encodes CASSPVGANEQFF.

This chain links TRBV3-1 with TRBJ2-7; D unresolved. CDR3 length equals 16 residues. From germline, CDR1 is LGHDT and CDR2 YNNKEL (reference sequence). V lost 0 bases to trimming and J lost 4 bases, with 16 bases between them. In DNA, the CDR3 is TGTGCCAGCAGCCAAGATGATGCTCCAGGCCGGTACGAGCAGTACTTC. It specifies CASSQDDAPGRYEQYF.